These T cell receptor beta chains were read from a single sample in a study of cytomegalovirus exposure and HLA in healthy donors. The repertoire was sequenced with immunoSEQ multiplex PCR; TCRdb's copy has only in-frame clones and lacks some. This repertoire shows approximately 100,000 clones, around 70% found once; its top ten account for about 11%. Sequencing was done on a sample of PBMCs. Receptors were obtained from a man in his forties or fifties in good health and CMV-seropositive. Both conserved end residues are part of each CDR3. D genes are given only for firm matches. Clone size is shown for a subset of rows, as once, few, many or a class of expanded clone.

J,V,size,D,DNA,CDR3
TRBJ1-1,TRBV29-1,NA,NA,TGCAGCGTTGACCCTCGCGGGTCTCAGGCTTTCTTT,CSVDPRGSQAFF
TRBJ1-4,TRBV27,NA,TRBD1,TGTGCCAGCAGTCTGACAGGGGGCGGAGAAAAACTGTTTTTT,CASSLTGGGEKLFF
TRBJ1-2,TRBV7-9,NA,TRBD1,TGTGCCAGCAGCCACCATACAGGGGGGAGTCGAGATGGCTACACCTTC,CASSHHTGGSRDGYTF
TRBJ2-7,TRBV7-2,NA,TRBD1,TGTGCCAGCAGCTTTCCGGACAGGGCCTACGAGCAGTACTTC,CASSFPDRAYEQYF
TRBJ2-1,TRBV4-2,once,TRBD2,TGTGCCAGCAGCCAAGATTATCCCGCGGGGACTAGACCCTACAATGAGCAGTTCTTC,CASSQDYPAGTRPYNEQFF
TRBJ1-2,TRBV12-5,NA,TRBD1,TGTGCTAGTGGTCCCGTGACAGGGGAAGGCTATGGCTACACCTTC,CASGPVTGEGYGYTF
TRBJ1-1,TRBV7-9,once,TRBD1,TGTTCCAGCAGCTCCACAGGGGACACTGAAGCTTTCTTT,CSSSSTGDTEAFF
TRBJ2-3,TRBV7-9,few,TRBD2,TGTGCCAGCAGCCCAGCGGGACTCACAGATACGCAGTATTTT,CASSPAGLTDTQYF
TRBJ2-2,TRBV30,NA,TRBD1,TGTGCCTGGAGCGGGACAGGGCGGAGCACCGGGGAGCTGTTTTTT,CAWSGTGRSTGELFF
TRBJ1-1,TRBV30,once,NA,TGTGCCTGGAGCGCAGGGATTGGGAACACTGAAGCTTTCTTT,CAWSAGIGNTEAFF
TRBJ2-3,TRBV5-1,NA,NA,TGCGCCAGCAGCCAAGGACAGTACACAGATACGCAGTATTTT,CASSQGQYTDTQYF
TRBJ1-4,TRBV29-1,NA,NA,TGCAGCGTTGAAGATCGGGAGATTAATGAAAAACTGTTTTTT,CSVEDREINEKLFF
TRBJ2-2,TRBV29-1,once,TRBD2,TGCAGCGTTGAGCCTAGCGGGAGGTCCGCAACCAACACCGGGGAGCTGTTTTTT,CSVEPSGRSATNTGELFF
TRBJ1-4,TRBV6-1,NA,TRBD1,TGTGCCAGCAGTAGGGGGACAGGGCGCGAAAAACTGTTTTTT,CASSRGTGREKLFF
TRBJ1-2,TRBV18,few,TRBD1,TGTGCCAGCTCCCCGTTACAGGGGAACGGCTACACCTTC,CASSPLQGNGYTF
TRBJ1-4,TRBV19,NA,NA,TGTGCCAGTAGTATCGGGACACCACGAGAAAAACTGTTTTTT,CASSIGTPREKLFF
TRBJ1-1,TRBV7-9,NA,NA,TGTGCCAGCAGCGACACGAACACTGAAGCTTTCTTT,CASSDTNTEAFF
TRBJ1-1,TRBV28,once,NA,TGTGCCGGGGGCAAGGGGTTGAACACTGAAGCTTTCTTT,CAGGKGLNTEAFF
TRBJ2-2,TRBV5-4,NA,TRBD1,TGTGCCAGCAGCGACCGGGACAGGGGGAACACCGGGGAGCTGTTTTTT,CASSDRDRGNTGELFF
TRBJ2-7,TRBV5-1,NA,NA,TGCGCCAGCAGCTATACAAGCGGTTCCTACGAGCAGTACTTC,CASSYTSGSYEQYF
TRBJ2-3,TRBV5-1,NA,NA,TGCGCCAGCAGCTTCAACACAGATACGCAGTATTTT,CASSFNTDTQYF
TRBJ1-5,TRBV10-3,NA,NA,TGTGCCATCAGTGACAGTCAGAATCAGCCCCAGCATTTT,CAISDSQNQPQHF
TRBJ1-2,TRBV27,NA,TRBD1,TGTGCCAGCAGTTCCATGGGACAGGGGGACTATGGCTACACCTTC,CASSSMGQGDYGYTF
TRBJ2-2,TRBV6-5,NA,NA,TGTGCCACTACGCCCGGAGCGAACACCGGGGAGCTGTTTTTT,CATTPGANTGELFF
TRBJ1-5,TRBV19,NA,TRBD1,TGTGCCAGTGCAGGGGAAGGGGGCTATAGCAATCAGCCCCAGCATTTT,CASAGEGGYSNQPQHF
TRBJ1-2,TRBV19,NA,TRBD1,TGTGCCAGTAGTATCCCAGGGGGTGTAAACTATGGCTACACCTTC,CASSIPGGVNYGYTF
TRBJ2-2,TRBV19,NA,TRBD1,TGTGCCAGTAGTATAAGCAGGGGGACCGGGGAGCTGTTTTTT,CASSISRGTGELFF
TRBJ2-2,TRBV7-3,NA,NA,TGTGCCAGCAGCGGACAATTGGCCGGGGAGCTGTTTTTT,CASSGQLAGELFF
TRBJ2-6,TRBV7-3,once,TRBD1,TGTGCCAGCAGCCTATCCGGGACAGGCCCGGCTGGGGCCAACGTCCTGACTTTC,CASSLSGTGPAGANVLTF
TRBJ1-4,TRBV28,NA,NA,TGTGCCAGCAGTTTAAAAAGACAGGTTGAAAAACTGTTTTTT,CASSLKRQVEKLFF
TRBJ1-3,TRBV19,NA,NA,TGTGCCAGTAGTATGCAGTCGGGTGGAAACACCATATATTTT,CASSMQSGGNTIYF
TRBJ2-5,TRBV5-8,once,TRBD2,TGTGCCAGCAGCTTGGGAGCGGGGGCGCAAGAGACCCAGTACTTC,CASSLGAGAQETQYF
TRBJ2-2,TRBV6-4,NA,NA,TGTGCCAGCAGTGACTCCGCCAGGGGCCAAGCGAGCACCGGGGAGCTGTTTTTT,CASSDSARGQASTGELFF
TRBJ1-2,TRBV15,NA,NA,TGTGCCACCTTCGGGGGGCAGGAAAACTATGGCTACACCTTC,CATFGGQENYGYTF
TRBJ2-1,TRBV19,NA,TRBD1,TGTGCCAGTAGCCACACAGGGGGGAAGCACAATGAGCAGTTCTTC,CASSHTGGKHNEQFF
TRBJ1-2,TRBV9,NA,TRBD1,TGTGCCAGCAGCGTAGGGGGACAGGGGGCGGGTGGCTACACCTTC,CASSVGGQGAGGYTF
TRBJ1-1,TRBV5-1,NA,NA,TGCGCCAGCAGCCCCCTTTTTACAGGGAGAGTGCGTGAAGCTTTCTTT,CASSPLFTGRVREAFF
TRBJ2-3,TRBV9,NA,NA,TGTGCCAGCAGCGGGGGCGCAGATACGCAGTATTTT,CASSGGADTQYF
TRBJ1-1,TRBV28,NA,NA,TGTGCCAGCAGCTCATACGCAGTGAACACTGAAGCTTTCTTT,CASSSYAVNTEAFF
TRBJ2-5,TRBV14,few,NA,TGTGCCAGCAGCCAAGAGGGTCTAGCTCAGTACTTC,CASSQEGLAQYF
TRBJ2-5,TRBV5-4,NA,TRBD2,TGTGCCAGCAGCTCCGGGACTACGGAGACCCAGTACTTC,CASSSGTTETQYF
TRBJ2-7,TRBV28,NA,NA,TGTGCCAGCAGTATGTATGAGCAGTACTTC,CASSMYEQYF
TRBJ1-1,TRBV7-2,NA,NA,TGTGCCAGCAGCCCCACGGGGGGGGCCGCTGAAGCTTTCTTT,CASSPTGGAAEAFF
TRBJ2-4,TRBV7-2,NA,TRBD2,TGTGCCAGCAGCTTAGGGTTTCGACTAGCGGGCCTAGCCAAAAACATTCAGTACTTC,CASSLGFRLAGLAKNIQYF
TRBJ1-3,TRBV29-1,NA,NA,TGCAGCGTTACCGGGATGGCTGGGGCCATATATTTT,CSVTGMAGAIYF
TRBJ2-5,TRBV7-8,NA,NA,TGTGCCAGCAGCTTAATGAGCGAGACGGAGACCCAGTACTTC,CASSLMSETETQYF
TRBJ1-5,TRBV7-3,medium-sized,NA,TGTGCCAGGAACAACAGGCATCAGCCCCAGCATTTT,CARNNRHQPQHF
TRBJ2-3,TRBV13,NA,NA,TGTGCCAGCTCACCCTACACCGCGGGAGATACGCAGTATTTT,CASSPYTAGDTQYF
TRBJ2-5,TRBV7-9,NA,NA,TGTGCCAGCAGCTCTGCCGGGACACCCCAAGAGACCCAGTACTTC,CASSSAGTPQETQYF